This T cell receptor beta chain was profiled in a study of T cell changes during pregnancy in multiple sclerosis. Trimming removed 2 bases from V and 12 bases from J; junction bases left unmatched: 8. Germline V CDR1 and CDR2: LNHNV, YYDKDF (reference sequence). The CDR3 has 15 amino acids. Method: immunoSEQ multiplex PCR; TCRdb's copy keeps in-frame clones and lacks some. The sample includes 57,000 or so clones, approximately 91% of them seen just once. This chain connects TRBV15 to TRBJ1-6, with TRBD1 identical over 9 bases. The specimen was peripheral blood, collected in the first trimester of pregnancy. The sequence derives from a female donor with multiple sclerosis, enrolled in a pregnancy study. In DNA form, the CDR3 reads TGTGCCACCAGCAGAACAGGGGGCGAGGGAAGACCCCTCCACTTT. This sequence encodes CATSRTGGEGRPLHF.